This T cell receptor beta chain comes out of a study of neurological immune-mediated disorders. This clonotype came up many times. The authors made cDNA by 5'RACE with 10-nucleotide random UMIs. From the 5' RACE reads, TCRdb called clonotypes with MiXCR, one entry per CDR3 protein. The sample yields under 11,000 distinct CDR3 sequences, about 22% seen once. The sorted libraries started from about 950,000 CD4+ or CD8+ T cells. The V gene's germline CDR1 is MNHEY and CDR2 SMNVEV (reference sequence). CDR3 length: 13 residues. Trimming removed 3 bases at V and 6 bases at J, with 8 bases between. The receptor was isolated from a middle-aged woman with multiple sclerosis. Sequencing input: CD8+ T cells from blood. The rearrangement links TRBV27 to TRBJ2-2; D remains unclear. The CDR3 DNA follows: TGTGCCAGCAGTTTGGCGTTTGCCGGGGAGCTGTTTTTT. It codes for CASSLAFAGELFF.